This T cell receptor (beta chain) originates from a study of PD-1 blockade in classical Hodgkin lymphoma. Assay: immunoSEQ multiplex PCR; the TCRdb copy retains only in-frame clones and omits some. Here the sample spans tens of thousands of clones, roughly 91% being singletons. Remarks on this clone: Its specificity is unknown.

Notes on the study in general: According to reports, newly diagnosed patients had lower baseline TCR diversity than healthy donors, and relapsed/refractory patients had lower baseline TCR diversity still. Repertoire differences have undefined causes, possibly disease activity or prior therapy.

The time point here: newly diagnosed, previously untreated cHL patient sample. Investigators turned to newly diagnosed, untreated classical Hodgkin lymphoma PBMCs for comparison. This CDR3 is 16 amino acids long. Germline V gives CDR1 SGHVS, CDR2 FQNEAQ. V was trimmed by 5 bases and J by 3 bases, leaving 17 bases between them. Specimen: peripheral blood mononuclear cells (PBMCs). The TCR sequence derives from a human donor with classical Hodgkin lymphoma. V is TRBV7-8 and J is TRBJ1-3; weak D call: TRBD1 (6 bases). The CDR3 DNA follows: TGTGCCAGCAGCCCCGATTGGGGGGGCGGTGGAAACACCATATATTTT. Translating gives CASSPDWGGGGNTIYF.